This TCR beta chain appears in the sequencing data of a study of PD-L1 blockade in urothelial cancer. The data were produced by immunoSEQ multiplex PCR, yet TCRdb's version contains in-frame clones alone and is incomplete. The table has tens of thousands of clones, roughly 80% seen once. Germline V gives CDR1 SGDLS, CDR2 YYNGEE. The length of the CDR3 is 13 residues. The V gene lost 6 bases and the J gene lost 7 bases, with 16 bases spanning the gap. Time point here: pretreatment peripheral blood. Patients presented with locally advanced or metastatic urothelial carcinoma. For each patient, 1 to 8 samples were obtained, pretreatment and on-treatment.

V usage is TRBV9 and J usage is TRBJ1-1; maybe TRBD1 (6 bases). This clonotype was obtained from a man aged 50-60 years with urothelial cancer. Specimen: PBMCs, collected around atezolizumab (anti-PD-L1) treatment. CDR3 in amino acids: CASKVPRGLEAFF. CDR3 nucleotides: TGTGCCAGCAAAGTCCCCAGGGGCCTTGAAGCTTTCTTT.